A selection of T cell receptor beta chains follows, all from one sample in a study of beta chain features in type 1 diabetes. Using immunoSEQ multiplex PCR, the repertoire was profiled, and TCRdb retains in-frame clones only, with some absent. This repertoire shows about 320,000 clones, around 13% found once; its top ten account for about 6.7%. Specimen: central memory CD4+ T cells from blood. All receptors come from a man in his thirties or forties in good health. Each CDR3 is given with its conserved first and last residue. The order of the fields is CDR3 protein, CDR3 DNA, CDR3 length, clone size, D gene, J gene, V gene. A D gene is named only where the DNA matches it firmly. Size is stated for part of the rows, as once, few or many counts, or as a class when the clone is expanded.

CDR3aa: CASSLVLTETQYF
CDR3nt: TGTGCCAGCAGCTTGGTTCTAACAGAGACCCAGTACTTC
len: 13
abundance: few
d_gene: .
j_gene: TRBJ2-5
v_gene: TRBV5-4

CDR3aa: CASRRAGADFF
CDR3nt: TGTGCCAGCAGGAGGGCAGGGGCGGATTTCTTT
len: 11
abundance: once
d_gene: .
j_gene: TRBJ1-1
v_gene: TRBV25-1

CDR3aa: CASSVGLWATYNEQFF
CDR3nt: TGTGCCAGCAGCGTCGGTCTATGGGCGACCTACAATGAGCAGTTCTTC
len: 16
abundance: .
d_gene: .
j_gene: TRBJ2-1
v_gene: TRBV7-2

CDR3aa: CASSLGDSGPDTQYF
CDR3nt: TGTGCCAGCAGCTTAGGTGATAGCGGGCCAGATACGCAGTATTTT
len: 15
abundance: few
d_gene: TRBD2
j_gene: TRBJ2-3
v_gene: TRBV11-3

CDR3aa: CASSPVGGRNTEAFF
CDR3nt: TGTGCCAGCAGCCCCGTGGGCGGGAGGAACACTGAAGCTTTCTTT
len: 15
abundance: few
d_gene: .
j_gene: TRBJ1-1
v_gene: TRBV7-2

CDR3aa: CASSWRPGTDTQYF
CDR3nt: TGTGCCAGCAGCTGGCGGCCGGGGACAGATACGCAGTATTTT
len: 14
abundance: many
d_gene: .
j_gene: TRBJ2-3
v_gene: TRBV7-2

CDR3aa: CASSMTSGGGDTQYF
CDR3nt: TGTGCCAGCAGCATGACTAGCGGGGGCGGGGATACGCAGTATTTT
len: 15
abundance: .
d_gene: TRBD2
j_gene: TRBJ2-3
v_gene: TRBV7-6

CDR3aa: CASSLGLGNTDTQYF
CDR3nt: TGTGCCAGCAGCTTGGGCCTGGGGAACACAGATACGCAGTATTTT
len: 15
abundance: few
d_gene: .
j_gene: TRBJ2-3
v_gene: TRBV7-9

CDR3aa: CASSPRHQNTEAFF
CDR3nt: TGTGCCAGCTCACCACGCCACCAGAACACTGAAGCTTTCTTT
len: 14
abundance: few
d_gene: .
j_gene: TRBJ1-1
v_gene: TRBV18

CDR3aa: CASSVLGQGAGELFF
CDR3nt: TGTGCCAGTAGTGTTTTGGGGCAGGGTGCCGGGGAGCTGTTTTTT
len: 15
abundance: .
d_gene: .
j_gene: TRBJ2-2
v_gene: TRBV19

CDR3aa: CASSGDGQSWSNQPQHF
CDR3nt: TGTGCCAGCAGTGGGGATGGACAGTCCTGGAGCAATCAGCCCCAGCATTTT
len: 17
abundance: .
d_gene: .
j_gene: TRBJ1-5
v_gene: TRBV2

CDR3aa: CASSLRPAGSGGANVLTF
CDR3nt: TGTGCCAGCAGCTTAAGGCCGGCAGGATCGGGTGGGGCCAACGTCCTGACTTTC
len: 18
abundance: few
d_gene: .
j_gene: TRBJ2-6
v_gene: TRBV7-3

CDR3aa: CASLDRVNGYTF
CDR3nt: TGCGCCAGCCTGGACAGGGTCAATGGCTACACCTTC
len: 12
abundance: .
d_gene: TRBD1
j_gene: TRBJ1-2
v_gene: TRBV10-1